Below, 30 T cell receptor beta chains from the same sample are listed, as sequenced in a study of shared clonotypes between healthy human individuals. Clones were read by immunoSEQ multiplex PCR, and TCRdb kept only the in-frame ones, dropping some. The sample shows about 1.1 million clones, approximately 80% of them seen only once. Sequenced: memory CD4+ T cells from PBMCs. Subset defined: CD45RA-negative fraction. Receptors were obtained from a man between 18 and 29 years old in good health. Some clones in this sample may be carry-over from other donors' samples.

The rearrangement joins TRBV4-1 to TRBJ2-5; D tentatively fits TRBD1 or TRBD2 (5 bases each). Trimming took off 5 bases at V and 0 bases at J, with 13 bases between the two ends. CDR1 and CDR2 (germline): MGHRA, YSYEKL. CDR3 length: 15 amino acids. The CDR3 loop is CASSWGSQYQETQYF. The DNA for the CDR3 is TGCGCCAGCAGCTGGGGGTCCCAGTACCAAGAGACCCAGTACTTC.

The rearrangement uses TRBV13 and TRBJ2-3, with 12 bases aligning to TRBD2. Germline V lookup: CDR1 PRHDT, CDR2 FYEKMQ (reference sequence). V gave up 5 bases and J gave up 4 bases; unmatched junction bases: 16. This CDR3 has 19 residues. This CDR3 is CASSARLAGEPTNSDTQYF. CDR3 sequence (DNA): TGTGCCAGCAGCGCCCGACTAGCGGGAGAGCCCACGAACTCAGATACGCAGTATTTT.

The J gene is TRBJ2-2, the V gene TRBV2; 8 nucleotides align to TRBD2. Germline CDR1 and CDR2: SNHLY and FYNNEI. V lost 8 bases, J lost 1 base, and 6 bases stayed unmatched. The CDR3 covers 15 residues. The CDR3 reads CASAYSGRNTGELFF. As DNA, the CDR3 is TGTGCCAGCGCTTACAGCGGGAGGAACACCGGGGAGCTGTTTTTT.

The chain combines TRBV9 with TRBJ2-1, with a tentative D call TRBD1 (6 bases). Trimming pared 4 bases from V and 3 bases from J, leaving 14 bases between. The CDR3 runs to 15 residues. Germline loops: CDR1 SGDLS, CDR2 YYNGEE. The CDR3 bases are TGTGCCAGCAGCCCAAGGACAGCCCTCTACAATGAGCAGTTCTTC. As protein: CASSPRTALYNEQFF.

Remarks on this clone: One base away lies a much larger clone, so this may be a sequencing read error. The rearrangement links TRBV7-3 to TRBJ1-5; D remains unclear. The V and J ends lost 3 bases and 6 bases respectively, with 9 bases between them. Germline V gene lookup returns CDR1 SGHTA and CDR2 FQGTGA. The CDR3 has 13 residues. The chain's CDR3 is CASSLGPAQPQHF. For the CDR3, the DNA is TGTGCCAGCAGCTTGGGTCCGGCTCAGCCCCAGCATTTT.

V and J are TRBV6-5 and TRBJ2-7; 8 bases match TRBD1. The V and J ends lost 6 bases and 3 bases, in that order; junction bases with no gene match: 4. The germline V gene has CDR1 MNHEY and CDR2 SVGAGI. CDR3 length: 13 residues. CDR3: CASSEDRDYEQYF. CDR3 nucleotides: TGTGCCAGCAGCGAGGACAGGGACTACGAGCAGTACTTC.

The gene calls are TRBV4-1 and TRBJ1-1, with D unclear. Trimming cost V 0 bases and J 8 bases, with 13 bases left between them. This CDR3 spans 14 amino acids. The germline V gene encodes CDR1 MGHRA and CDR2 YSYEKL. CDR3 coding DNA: TGCGCCAGCAGCCAAGAATTGCTCGTCGGAGAAGCTTTCTTT. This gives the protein CASSQELLVGEAFF.

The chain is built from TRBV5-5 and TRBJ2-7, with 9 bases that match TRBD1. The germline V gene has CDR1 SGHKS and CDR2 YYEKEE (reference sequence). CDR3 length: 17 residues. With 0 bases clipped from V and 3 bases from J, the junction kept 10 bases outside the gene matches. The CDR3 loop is CASSLAPGTGKYYEQYF. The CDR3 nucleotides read TGTGCCAGCAGCTTGGCCCCAGGGACAGGGAAGTACTACGAGCAGTACTTC. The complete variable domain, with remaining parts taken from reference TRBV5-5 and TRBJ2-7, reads DAGVTQSPTHLIKTRGQQVTLRCSPISGHKSVSWYQQVLGQGPQFIFQYYEKEERGRGNFPDRFSARQFPNYSSELNVNALLLGDSALYLCASSLAPGTGKYYEQYFGPGTRLTVT.

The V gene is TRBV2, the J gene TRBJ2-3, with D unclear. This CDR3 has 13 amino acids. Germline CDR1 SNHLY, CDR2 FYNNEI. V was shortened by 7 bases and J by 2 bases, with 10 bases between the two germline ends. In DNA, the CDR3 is TGTGCCAGCACCCGAGCCCCCACAGATACGCAGTATTTT. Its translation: CASTRAPTDTQYF.

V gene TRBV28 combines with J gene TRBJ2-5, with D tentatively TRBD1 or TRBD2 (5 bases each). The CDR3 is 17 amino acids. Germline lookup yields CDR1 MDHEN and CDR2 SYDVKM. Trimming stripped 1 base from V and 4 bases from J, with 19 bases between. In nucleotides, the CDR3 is TGTGCCAGCAGTTTATCTCTGGGACGCCCTGAACGAGAGACCCAGTACTTC. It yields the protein CASSLSLGRPERETQYF. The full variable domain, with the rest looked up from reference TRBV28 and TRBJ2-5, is DVKVTQSSRYLVKRTGEKVFLECVQDMDHENMFWYRQDPGLGLRLIYFSYDVKMKEKGDIPEGYSVSREKKERFSLILESASTNQTSMYLCASSLSLGRPERETQYFGPGTRLLVL.

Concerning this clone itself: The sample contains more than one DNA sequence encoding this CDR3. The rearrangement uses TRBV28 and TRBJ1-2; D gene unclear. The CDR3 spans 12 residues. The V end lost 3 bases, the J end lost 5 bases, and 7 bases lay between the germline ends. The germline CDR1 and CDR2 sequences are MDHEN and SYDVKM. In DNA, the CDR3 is TGTGCCAGCAGTTTTGGGCAGTATGGCTACACCTTC. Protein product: CASSFGQYGYTF.

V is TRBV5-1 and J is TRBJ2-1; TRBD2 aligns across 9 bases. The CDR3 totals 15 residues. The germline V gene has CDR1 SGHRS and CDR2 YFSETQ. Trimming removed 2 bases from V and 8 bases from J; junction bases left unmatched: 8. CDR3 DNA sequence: TGCGCCAGCAGCTTCCTAGCGGGATCGCTTGATGAGCAGTTCTTC. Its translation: CASSFLAGSLDEQFF.

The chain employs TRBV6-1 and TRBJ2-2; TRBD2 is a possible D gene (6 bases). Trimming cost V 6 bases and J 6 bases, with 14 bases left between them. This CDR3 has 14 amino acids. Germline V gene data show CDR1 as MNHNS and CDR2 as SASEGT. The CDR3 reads CASRYSGPSGELFF. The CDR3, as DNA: TGTGCCAGCAGATATAGCGGACCCTCCGGGGAGCTGTTTTTT.

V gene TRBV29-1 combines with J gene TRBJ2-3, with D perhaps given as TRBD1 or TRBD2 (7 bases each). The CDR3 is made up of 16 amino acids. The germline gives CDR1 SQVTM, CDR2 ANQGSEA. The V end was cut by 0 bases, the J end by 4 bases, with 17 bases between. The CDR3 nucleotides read TGCAGCGTTGAAGAAGGGAGGGGGCTAGGTCCAGATACGCAGTATTTT. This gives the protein CSVEEGRGLGPDTQYF.

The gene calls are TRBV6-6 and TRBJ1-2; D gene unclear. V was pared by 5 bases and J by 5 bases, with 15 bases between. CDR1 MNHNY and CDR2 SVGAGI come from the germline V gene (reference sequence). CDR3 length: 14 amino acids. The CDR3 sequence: CASSGHLPPYGYTF. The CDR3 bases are TGTGCCAGCAGTGGTCATTTGCCGCCATATGGCTACACCTTC.

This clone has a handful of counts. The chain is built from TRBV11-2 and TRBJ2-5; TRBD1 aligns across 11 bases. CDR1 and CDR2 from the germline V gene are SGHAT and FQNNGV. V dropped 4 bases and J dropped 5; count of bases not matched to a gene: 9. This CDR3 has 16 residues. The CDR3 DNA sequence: TGTGCCAGCAGCTCATACGGACAGGGGGCTTTGGAGACCCAGTACTTC. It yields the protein CASSSYGQGALETQYF.

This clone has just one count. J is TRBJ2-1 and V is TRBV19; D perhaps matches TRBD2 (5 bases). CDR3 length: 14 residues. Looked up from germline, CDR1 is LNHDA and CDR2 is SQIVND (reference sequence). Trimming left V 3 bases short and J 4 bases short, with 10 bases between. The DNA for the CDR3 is TGTGCCAGTAGTATTGGGAGATCGTACAATGAGCAGTTCTTC. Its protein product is CASSIGRSYNEQFF.

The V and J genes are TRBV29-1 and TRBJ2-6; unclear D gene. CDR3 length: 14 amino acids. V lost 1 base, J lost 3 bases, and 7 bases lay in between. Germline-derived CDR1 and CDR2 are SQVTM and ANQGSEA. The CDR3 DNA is TGCAGCGTTGAAGGGGCCCTTGGGGCCAACGTCCTGACTTTC. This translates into CSVEGALGANVLTF.

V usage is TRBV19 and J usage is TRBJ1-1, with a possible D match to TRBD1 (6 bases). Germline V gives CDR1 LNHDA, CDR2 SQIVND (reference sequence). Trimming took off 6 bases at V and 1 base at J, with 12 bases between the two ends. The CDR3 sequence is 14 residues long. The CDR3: CASSQTGPNTEAFF. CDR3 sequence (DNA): TGTGCCAGTAGCCAGACAGGACCGAACACTGAAGCTTTCTTT.

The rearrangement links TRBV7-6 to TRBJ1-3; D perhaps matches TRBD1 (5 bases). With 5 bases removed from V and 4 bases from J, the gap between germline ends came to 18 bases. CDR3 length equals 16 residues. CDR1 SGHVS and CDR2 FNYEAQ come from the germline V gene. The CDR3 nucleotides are TGTGCCAGCAGCCCCTCCCGGGGCCTCTACGGAAACACCATATATTTT. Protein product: CASSPSRGLYGNTIYF.

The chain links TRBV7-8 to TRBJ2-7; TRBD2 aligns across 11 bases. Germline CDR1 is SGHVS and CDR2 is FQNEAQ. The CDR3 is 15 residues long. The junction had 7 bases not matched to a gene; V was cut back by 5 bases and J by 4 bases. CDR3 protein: CASSLIAGGSYEQYF. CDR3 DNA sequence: TGTGCCAGCAGCCTCATAGCGGGAGGGTCGTACGAGCAGTACTTC.

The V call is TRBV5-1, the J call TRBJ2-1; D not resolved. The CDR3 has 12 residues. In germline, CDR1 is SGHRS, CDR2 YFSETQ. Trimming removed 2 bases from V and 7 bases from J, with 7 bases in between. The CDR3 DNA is TGCGCCAGCAGCTTAGGTTTAAATGAGCAGTTCTTC. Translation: CASSLGLNEQFF.

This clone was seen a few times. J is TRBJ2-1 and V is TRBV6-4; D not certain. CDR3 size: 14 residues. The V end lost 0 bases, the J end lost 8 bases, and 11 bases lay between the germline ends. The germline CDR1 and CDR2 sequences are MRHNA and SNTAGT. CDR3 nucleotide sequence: TGTGCCAGCAGTGACTCAAAAGGACCATATGAGCAGTTCTTC. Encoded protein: CASSDSKGPYEQFF.

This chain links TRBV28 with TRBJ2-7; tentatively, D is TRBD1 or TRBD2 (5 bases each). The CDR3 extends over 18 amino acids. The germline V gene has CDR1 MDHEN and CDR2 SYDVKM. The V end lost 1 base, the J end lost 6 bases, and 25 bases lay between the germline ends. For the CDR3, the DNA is TGTGCCAGCAGTTTATTTGGTGGGAGTACCGGGGCCTTAGGCGAGCAGTACTTC. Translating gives CASSLFGGSTGALGEQYF. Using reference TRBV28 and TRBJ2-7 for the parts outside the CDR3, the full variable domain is DVKVTQSSRYLVKRTGEKVFLECVQDMDHENMFWYRQDPGLGLRLIYFSYDVKMKEKGDIPEGYSVSREKKERFSLILESASTNQTSMYLCASSLFGGSTGALGEQYFGPGTRLTVT.

CDR3: CASSRDRDGEQFF. The CDR3 DNA is TGTGCCAGCAGTCGTGACAGGGACGGTGAGCAGTTCTTC. This chain links TRBV6-6 with TRBJ2-1, with 7 bases fitting TRBD1. CDR3 length equals 13 residues. Germline trimming cut 5 bases from V and 9 bases from J; bases unmatched to any gene: 7. Germline assignment: CDR1 MNHNY and CDR2 SVGAGI (reference sequence).

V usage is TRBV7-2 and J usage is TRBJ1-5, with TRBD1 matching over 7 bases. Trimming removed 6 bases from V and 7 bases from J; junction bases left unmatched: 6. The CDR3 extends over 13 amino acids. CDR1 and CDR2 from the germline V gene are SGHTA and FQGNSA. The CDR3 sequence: CASSQQGWQPQHF. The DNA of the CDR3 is TGTGCCAGCAGTCAACAGGGGTGGCAGCCCCAGCATTTT.

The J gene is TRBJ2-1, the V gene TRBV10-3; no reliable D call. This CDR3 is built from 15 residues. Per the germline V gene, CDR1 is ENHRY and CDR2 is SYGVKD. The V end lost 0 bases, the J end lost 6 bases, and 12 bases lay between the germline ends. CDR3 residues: CAISESRSAPNEQFF. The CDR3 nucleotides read TGTGCCATCAGTGAGTCGAGGTCGGCCCCCAATGAGCAGTTCTTC.

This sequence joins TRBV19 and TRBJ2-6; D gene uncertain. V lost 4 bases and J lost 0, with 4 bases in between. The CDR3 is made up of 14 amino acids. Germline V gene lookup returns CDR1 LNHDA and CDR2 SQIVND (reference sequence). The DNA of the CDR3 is TGTGCCAGTAGTACCTACTCTGGGGCCAACGTCCTGACTTTC. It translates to CASSTYSGANVLTF.

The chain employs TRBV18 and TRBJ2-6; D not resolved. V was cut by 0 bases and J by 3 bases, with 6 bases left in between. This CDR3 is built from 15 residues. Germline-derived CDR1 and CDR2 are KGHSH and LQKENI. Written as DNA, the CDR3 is TGTGCCAGCTCACCACCTCTAGGTGGGGCCAACGTCCTGACTTTC. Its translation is CASSPPLGGANVLTF.

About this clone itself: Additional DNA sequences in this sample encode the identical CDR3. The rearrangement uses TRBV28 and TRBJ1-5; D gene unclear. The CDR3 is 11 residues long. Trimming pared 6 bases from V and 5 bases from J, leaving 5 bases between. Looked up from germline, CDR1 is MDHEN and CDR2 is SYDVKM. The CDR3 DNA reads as TGTGCCAGCAGCCGGTATCAGCCCCAGCATTTT. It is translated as CASSRYQPQHF.